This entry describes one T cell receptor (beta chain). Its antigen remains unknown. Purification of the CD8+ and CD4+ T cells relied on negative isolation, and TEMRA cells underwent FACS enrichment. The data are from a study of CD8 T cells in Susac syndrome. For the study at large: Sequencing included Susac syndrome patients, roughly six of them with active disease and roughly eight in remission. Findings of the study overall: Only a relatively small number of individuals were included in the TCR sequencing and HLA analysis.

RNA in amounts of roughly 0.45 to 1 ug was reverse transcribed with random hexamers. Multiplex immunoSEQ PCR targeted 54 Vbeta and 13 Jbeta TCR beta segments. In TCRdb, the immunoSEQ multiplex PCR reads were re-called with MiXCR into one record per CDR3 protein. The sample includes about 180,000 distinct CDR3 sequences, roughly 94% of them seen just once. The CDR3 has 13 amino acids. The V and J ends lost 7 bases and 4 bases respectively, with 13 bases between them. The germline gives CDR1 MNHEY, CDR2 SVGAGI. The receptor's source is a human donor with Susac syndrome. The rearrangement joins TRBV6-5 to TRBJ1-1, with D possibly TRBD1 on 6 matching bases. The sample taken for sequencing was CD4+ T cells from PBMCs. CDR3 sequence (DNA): TGTGCCAGCATTAAAACAGGGAGCACTGAAGCTTTCTTT. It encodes CASIKTGSTEAFF.